Below are 13 T cell receptor beta chains sequenced from a single sample in a study of blood T cell repertoires in COVID-19. Some clones are missing from TCRdb's copy, which holds only in-frame ones; the method was immunoSEQ multiplex PCR. The sample carries around 300,000 clones, 80% to 90% recorded once. The specimen was peripheral blood. The receptors here all came from a woman in her 70s with acute or convalescent COVID-19.

The J gene is TRBJ2-5, the V gene TRBV19; D is possibly TRBD1 (5 bases). The CDR3 has 16 residues. CDR1 is LNHDA and CDR2 is SQIVND in the germline V gene (reference sequence). Trimming took off 5 bases at V and 1 base at J, with 17 bases between the two ends. The CDR3 loop reads CASSFSSRQPQETQYF. CDR3 nucleotide sequence: TGTGCCAGTAGTTTTTCATCCCGACAGCCCCAAGAGACCCAGTACTTC.

This clone was picked up one time. The chain is built from TRBV10-1 and TRBJ1-1; the D is unclear. The germline V and J ends were trimmed by 8 bases and 5 bases, with 15 bases remaining between them. Germline CDR1 is WNHNN and CDR2 is SYGVQD (reference sequence). The length of the CDR3 is 13 residues. The CDR3 sequence is CASGPGGETEAFF. The CDR3 nucleotides are TGCGCCAGCGGGCCTGGAGGAGAGACTGAAGCTTTCTTT.

The sample holds a few counts of this clone. This chain links TRBV6-6 with TRBJ1-3, with a weak D call TRBD1 (5 bases). Trimming cost V 6 bases and J 7 bases, with 22 bases left between them. The CDR3 length is 16 residues. Germline values: CDR1 MNHNY, CDR2 SVGAGI (reference sequence). The CDR3 spells CASSLDGRALWNTIYF. The CDR3, as DNA: TGTGCCAGCAGCCTCGATGGCAGGGCCTTGTGGAACACCATATATTTT.

Written as DNA, the CDR3 is TGTGCCAGCAGCTTGGGTGGCAAGGGGCCCCAAAGGACTTTCTTT. Protein product: CASSLGGKGPQRTFF. The chain employs TRBV5-6 and TRBJ1-1; D possibly corresponds to TRBD1 (5 bases). The V gene lost 0 bases and the J gene lost 12 bases, with 21 bases spanning the gap. The CDR3 runs to 15 residues. CDR1 is SGHDT and CDR2 is YYEEEE in the germline V gene. Supplemented by reference TRBV5-6 and TRBJ1-1, the full variable domain reads DAGVTQSPTHLIKTRGQQVTLRCSPKSGHDTVSWYQQALGQGPQFIFQYYEEEERQRGNFPDRFSGHQFPNYSSELNVNALLLGDSALYLCASSLGGKGPQRTFFGQGTRLTVV.

CDR3 DNA: TGTGCCAGCAGCTTTGACATTCCCAGTCCCACCAACTATGGCTACACCTTC. This sequence encodes CASSFDIPSPTNYGYTF. The J gene is TRBJ1-2, the V gene TRBV5-4; D gene uncertain. The germline V gene encodes CDR1 SGHNT and CDR2 YYREEE (reference sequence). Between the trimmed V and J ends, which lost 2 bases and 2 bases, there was a span of 19 bases. This CDR3 region has 17 residues.

In this sample, this clone turned up once. This rearrangement joins TRBV27 to TRBJ1-1; D gene uncertain. In germline, CDR1 is MNHEY, CDR2 SMNVEV (reference sequence). There are 15 residues in the CDR3. V gave up 2 bases and J gave up 0 bases, with 10 bases separating them. CDR3 sequence (DNA): TGTGCCAGCAGTTTAGAAGGTACTATGAACACTGAAGCTTTCTTT. Translated: CASSLEGTMNTEAFF.

The chain couples TRBV4-1 to TRBJ1-6, with D perhaps matching TRBD1 (5 bases). From germline, CDR1 is MGHRA and CDR2 YSYEKL. CDR3 size: 15 residues. V dropped 0 bases and J dropped 7 bases, with 10 bases sitting between them. CDR3 amino acids: CASSQDGYRNSPLHF. The CDR3, as DNA: TGCGCCAGCAGCCAAGATGGGTACAGGAATTCACCCCTCCACTTT.

This clone was recorded once. The J gene is TRBJ2-5, the V gene TRBV6-5, with D possibly being TRBD2 (5 bases). V lost 4 bases to trimming and J lost 5 bases, with 11 bases between them. The CDR3 spans 13 residues. Germline-derived CDR1 and CDR2 are MNHEY and SVGAGI. CDR3 residues: CASSFGELETQYF. The CDR3 DNA reads TGTGCCAGCAGTTTCGGGGAATTGGAGACCCAGTACTTC.

This chain links TRBV7-8 with TRBJ1-4, with D perhaps matching TRBD1 (5 bases). V was cut by 5 bases and J by 4 bases, with 14 bases left in between. The CDR3 has 15 residues. Germline V gives CDR1 SGHVS, CDR2 FQNEAQ. CDR3 DNA: TGTGCCAGCAGCCCCCGGGGGGGTTTTAATGAAAAACTGTTTTTT. Its protein product is CASSPRGGFNEKLFF.

The chain couples TRBV6-1 to TRBJ2-6; a possible D gene is TRBD1 (6 bases). CDR1 MNHNS and CDR2 SASEGT come from the germline V gene. The CDR3 covers 17 residues. The ends were cut back, 0 bases at V and 2 bases at J, with 11 bases in the middle. CDR3 loop: CASSEARGYPGANVLTF. In nucleotides, the CDR3 is TGTGCCAGCAGTGAAGCGAGGGGGTACCCTGGGGCCAACGTCCTGACTTTC.

The V gene is TRBV29-1, the J gene TRBJ1-2, with 7 bases matching TRBD1. Germline V gives CDR1 SQVTM, CDR2 ANQGSEA. Trimming cost V 3 bases and J 0 bases; bases outside gene matches: 10. The CDR3 consists of 16 residues. Here the CDR3 DNA reads TGCAGCGTTGAGGAGGGGGCAGTTTCCTCTAACTATGGCTACACCTTC. This sequence encodes CSVEEGAVSSNYGYTF.

The V gene is TRBV14, the J gene TRBJ1-1; D possibly corresponds to TRBD1 (5 bases). The ends were cut back, 3 bases at V and 5 bases at J, with 13 bases in the middle. This CDR3 is built from 14 residues. Germline CDR1 is SGHDN and CDR2 is FVKESK. The CDR3 reads CASSHTTGVTEAFF. As DNA, the CDR3 is TGTGCCAGCAGCCACACCACAGGCGTAACTGAAGCTTTCTTT. The whole variable domain, remainder taken from reference TRBV14 and TRBJ1-1, is EAGVTQFPSHSVIEKGQTVTLRCDPISGHDNLYWYRRVMGKEIKFLLHFVKESKQDESGMPNNRFLAERTGGTYSTLKVQPAELEDSGVYFCASSHTTGVTEAFFGQGTRLTVV.

V usage is TRBV2 and J usage is TRBJ1-1; D is unresolved. This CDR3 has 14 residues. Trimming removed 4 bases at V and 4 bases at J, with 13 bases between. Germline CDR1 and CDR2: SNHLY and FYNNEI. In nucleotides, the CDR3 is TGTGCCAGCAGTGTGGAGGTTCTGAGCACTGAAGCTTTCTTT. Translating it yields CASSVEVLSTEAFF. The entire variable domain, with the rest obtained from reference TRBV2 and TRBJ1-1, is as follows: EPEVTQTPSHQVTQMGQEVILRCVPISNHLYFYWYRQILGQKVEFLVSFYNNEISEKSEIFDDQFSVERPDGSNFTLKIRSTKLEDSAMYFCASSVEVLSTEAFFGQGTRLTVV.